The subject of this entry is one T cell receptor beta chain. The data originate from a study of blood T cell repertoires in COVID-19. The assay was immunoSEQ multiplex PCR, and TCRdb's table has in-frame clones only and misses some. The sample yields about 43,000 clones, around 87% seen once. Trimming cost V 0 bases and J 0 bases, with 12 bases left between them. Germline CDR1 and CDR2: MNHEY and SMNVEV (reference sequence). The CDR3 consists of 17 residues. The specimen sequenced was peripheral blood. The J gene is TRBJ1-3, the V gene TRBV27; D is perhaps TRBD1 (6 bases). The TCR comes from a man aged 40-49 years with COVID-19, enrolled during active disease. CDR3 sequence (DNA): TGTGCCAGCAGTTTATCGGCTACAGGGCTCTCTGGAAACACCATATATTTT. Amino acid sequence: CASSLSATGLSGNTIYF.